The 22 T cell receptor beta chains below all came from one sample that was sequenced in a study of CD4 T cells in relation to SARS-CoV-2 and coronaviruses. The antigens for these receptors are not known. Produced via immunoSEQ multiplex PCR; TCRdb's table is partial and in-frame only. Here the sample spans 43,000 or so clones, roughly 80% being singletons. Sample: naive CD4+ T cells from PBMCs, cultured in vitro. Documented subset: naive CD4+ T cells isolated by negative enrichment. Receptor source: an adult with COVID-19.

The rearrangement links TRBV5-1 to TRBJ2-3, with a tentative D call TRBD2 (6 bases). Trimming cost V 4 bases and J 1 base, with 19 bases left between them. The CDR3 extends over 17 amino acids. Germline CDR1 and CDR2: SGHRS and YFSETQ. The CDR3, as DNA: TGCGCCAGCAGCAAACAACCTAGCGCCCGAGGCACAGATACGCAGTATTTT. Residues: CASSKQPSARGTDTQYF.

In DNA form, the CDR3 reads TGCGCCAGCAGTTCCGGGACTAGCGTCAACGAGCAGTACTTC. It encodes CASSSGTSVNEQYF. The V call is TRBV5-1, the J call TRBJ2-7, with 10 nucleotides matching TRBD2. Trimming at V came to 5 bases and at J to 5 bases, leaving 7 bases not matched to a gene. Germline CDR1 reads SGHRS; CDR2 reads YFSETQ. The CDR3 extends over 14 amino acids.

This clone was picked up a small number of times. This chain links TRBV15 with TRBJ2-7, with D tentatively TRBD1 (6 bases). The germline CDR1 and CDR2 sequences are LNHNV and YYDKDF (reference sequence). Trimming removed 4 bases at V and 0 bases at J, with 10 bases between. This CDR3 region has 14 residues. The CDR3 reads CATSTTGSSYEQYF. CDR3 sequence (DNA): TGTGCCACCAGCACCACAGGGAGCTCCTACGAGCAGTACTTC.

This chain joins TRBV15 and TRBJ2-2; the D is unclear. Trimming took 4 bases from V and 6 from J, leaving 6 bases between them. Germline CDR1 reads LNHNV; CDR2 reads YYDKDF (reference sequence). The CDR3 spans 12 residues. The CDR3 region has the DNA TGTGCCACCAGCACACGAGCCGGGGAGCTGTTTTTT. This translates into CATSTRAGELFF.

V gene TRBV4-2 combines with J gene TRBJ1-2, with D possibly being TRBD1 (6 bases). Trimming took 1 base from V and 4 from J, leaving 16 bases between them. Looked up from germline, CDR1 is LGHNA and CDR2 is YNFKEQ. This CDR3 region has 16 residues. CDR3 bases: TGTGCCAGCAGCCAAGGGTGGGGGGCGCAAGGCTATGGCTACACCTTC. Translating it yields CASSQGWGAQGYGYTF.

The chain has TRBV5-5 and TRBJ2-5; D is unclear. The CDR3 has 13 amino acids. V was clipped by 4 bases and J by 2 bases, with 9 bases between them. Germline V gene sequence: CDR1 SGHKS, CDR2 YYEKEE (reference sequence). This chain's CDR3 is CASSATVQETQYF. CDR3 DNA sequence: TGTGCCAGCAGCGCAACAGTACAAGAGACCCAGTACTTC.

This clone showed up just once. The chain links TRBV7-2 to TRBJ2-7, with D perhaps TRBD1 or TRBD2 (5 bases each). The CDR3 sequence is 15 residues long. V was cut by 5 bases and J by 0 bases, with 14 bases left in between. Germline V gene data show CDR1 as SGHTA and CDR2 as FQGNSA. CDR3 nucleotides: TGTGCCAGCAGCCCATCCCCAGGGAGCTCCTACGAGCAGTACTTC. Protein product: CASSPSPGSSYEQYF. Full variable domain (outside the CDR3, taken from reference TRBV7-2 and TRBJ2-7): GAGVSQSPSNKVTEKGKDVELRCDPISGHTALYWYRQSLGQGLEFLIYFQGNSAPDKSGLPSDRFSAERTGGSVSTLTIQRTQQEDSAVYLCASSPSPGSSYEQYFGPGTRLTVT.

V usage is TRBV4-2 and J usage is TRBJ2-2; 8 bases match TRBD2. The CDR3 sequence is 16 residues long. After removal of 0 bases from V and 6 bases from J, the junction contained 6 bases not matched to a gene. Germline V gene lookup returns CDR1 LGHNA and CDR2 YNFKEQ. CDR3 bases: TGTGCCAGCAGCCAAGATATAGCGGGGTACCCCGGGGAGCTGTTTTTT. This translates into CASSQDIAGYPGELFF.

The V and J genes are TRBV19 and TRBJ2-1; TRBD1 or TRBD2 may be the D gene (5 bases each). The CDR3 is made up of 16 amino acids. Germline lookup yields CDR1 LNHDA and CDR2 SQIVND (reference sequence). Trimming stripped 6 bases from V and 6 bases from J, with 21 bases between. In nucleotides, the CDR3 is TGTGCCAGTAGAACCCCGCTGAGGGGCGGTCTCAATGAGCAGTTCTTC. Its translation: CASRTPLRGGLNEQFF.

The V call is TRBV18, the J call TRBJ2-3; D unresolved. Deletions cut 3 bases from V and 6 bases from J, with 13 bases between. Germline-derived CDR1 and CDR2 are KGHSH and LQKENI. This CDR3 has 14 amino acids. In nucleotides, the CDR3 is TGTGCCAGCTCACCGACACGTAGTGATGATACGCAGTATTTT. Its translation is CASSPTRSDDTQYF.

The chain joins TRBV9 to TRBJ2-7, with 13 bases aligning to TRBD2. Germline V lookup: CDR1 SGDLS, CDR2 YYNGEE. This CDR3 has 16 amino acids. V trimming: 0 bases; J trimming: 1 base; junction bases outside the gene matches: 1. CDR3 sequence reads: CASSVGGLAGSYEQYF. As DNA, the CDR3 is TGTGCCAGCAGCGTAGGGGGACTAGCGGGGTCCTACGAGCAGTACTTC.

This chain connects TRBV30 to TRBJ1-6; D unresolved. V lost 0 bases to trimming and J lost 0 bases, with 12 bases between them. The CDR3 extends over 17 amino acids. CDR1 is GTSNPN and CDR2 is SVGIG in the germline V gene (reference sequence). Here the CDR3 reads CAWSVRLSRSYNSPLHF. CDR3 bases: TGTGCCTGGAGTGTACGATTGTCGCGCTCCTATAATTCACCCCTCCACTTT.

The chain recombines TRBV28 with TRBJ1-2; a possible D gene is TRBD1 (6 bases). V gave up 3 bases and J gave up 4 bases, with 12 bases separating them. This CDR3 contains 14 residues. Germline V lookup: CDR1 MDHEN, CDR2 SYDVKM. The CDR3 loop reads CASSLGGGSYGYTF. The CDR3, as DNA: TGTGCCAGCAGTTTGGGAGGGGGGAGCTATGGCTACACCTTC.

The chain employs TRBV19 and TRBJ2-7, with TRBD2 as a possible D gene (6 bases). The CDR3 runs to 14 residues. Per germline, CDR1 LNHDA and CDR2 SQIVND (reference sequence). V lost 3 bases, J lost 2 bases, and 11 bases lay in between. CDR3 sequence reads: CASSISGGTYEQYF. In nucleotides, the CDR3 is TGTGCCAGTAGTATTAGCGGAGGGACCTACGAGCAGTACTTC.

The genes are TRBV18 and TRBJ2-5; D is ambiguous. Germline CDR1 is KGHSH and CDR2 is LQKENI. V lost 2 bases and J 1 base, leaving 11 bases between the germline ends. The CDR3 length is 15 residues. CDR3 nucleotide sequence: TGTGCCAGCTCACCAAGGTCGCTACCCCAAGAGACCCAGTACTTC. Translated, it gives CASSPRSLPQETQYF.

The rearrangement uses TRBV5-1 and TRBJ2-2; tentatively, D is TRBD1 or TRBD2 (6 bases each). CDR1 is SGHRS and CDR2 is YFSETQ in the germline V gene. Trimming shortened V by 5 bases and J by 1 base, and 12 bases separated the two germline ends. The CDR3 loop spans 15 amino acids. As DNA, the CDR3 is TGCGCCAGCAGTGGGGGGCGCGTGAACACCGGGGAGCTGTTTTTT. Its translation: CASSGGRVNTGELFF.

V gene TRBV19 combines with J gene TRBJ1-2; tentatively, D is TRBD1 (5 bases). Looked up from germline, CDR1 is LNHDA and CDR2 is SQIVND (reference sequence). The CDR3 is 12 residues long. Deletions cut 6 bases from V and 6 bases from J, with 11 bases between. CDR3 sequence reads: CASRPGSHGYTF. The CDR3 DNA follows: TGTGCCAGTAGGCCAGGGTCCCATGGCTACACCTTC.

The chain recombines TRBV6-5 with TRBJ1-3; D is undetermined. CDR3 length equals 15 residues. Per germline, CDR1 MNHEY and CDR2 SVGAGI. Trimming took 5 bases from V and 2 from J, leaving 13 bases between them. CDR3 nucleotide sequence: TGTGCCAGCAGTCGTAATACAGCGACTGGAAACACCATATATTTT. Translated: CASSRNTATGNTIYF.

The sample holds a few counts of this clone. The chain links TRBV21-1 to TRBJ2-1; the tabulated D call, TRBD2, remains unverified against the DNA. TRBV21-1 corresponds to a pseudogene. The CDR3 runs to 15 residues. The CDR3 nucleotides are TGTGCCAGCAGCAAAGCGCGACTAGCTAGTACTGAGCAGTTCTTC. It translates to CASSKARLASTEQFF.

CDR3: CASRAPSSTTQYF. The CDR3 DNA follows: TGTGCCAGCAGGGCTCCCTCGAGTACTACGCAGTATTTT. The chain couples TRBV28 to TRBJ2-3; D unresolved. The CDR3 loop spans 13 amino acids. Per the germline V gene, CDR1 is MDHEN and CDR2 is SYDVKM. V dropped 6 bases and J dropped 8 bases, with 15 bases sitting between them.

This clone was observed a handful of times. CDR3: CASSPGTGNTEAFF. The CDR3 DNA sequence: TGTGCCAGCAGTCCGGGTACTGGGAACACTGAAGCTTTCTTT. This chain joins TRBV27 and TRBJ1-1; the D is unclear. The V gene lost 5 bases and the J gene lost 1 base, with 11 bases spanning the gap. Per the germline V gene, CDR1 is MNHEY and CDR2 is SMNVEV (reference sequence). The CDR3 has 14 amino acids.

This sequence joins TRBV13 and TRBJ2-7, with TRBD1 identical over 11 bases. J lost 3 bases, V lost 5 bases, and 6 bases had no gene match. Looked up from germline, CDR1 is PRHDT and CDR2 is FYEKMQ (reference sequence). The CDR3 has 15 residues. CDR3 loop: CASSRGTGGYYEQYF. Here the CDR3 DNA reads TGTGCCAGCAGCCGCGGGACAGGGGGTTACTACGAGCAGTACTTC.